The clone carrying this TCR beta chain was detected only once. Its matching antigen is unknown. V lost 3 bases and J lost 8; bases outside the gene matches: 6. Germline V lookup: CDR1 SNHLY, CDR2 FYNNEI. This CDR3 comprises 13 residues. This entry is derived from a study of beta chain features in type 1 diabetes. The isolated RNA, all of it, was reverse transcribed, so expressed TCRB transcripts were what got sequenced. The repertoire was sequenced with immunoSEQ multiplex PCR; TCRdb's copy has only in-frame clones and lacks some. The top ten hold 0.79% of the sample, which has about 16,000 clones, roughly two thirds seen once. Study conclusions and caveats: Moderate yet significant TCRB CDR3 shortening was seen in Type 1 diabetes patients in all four CD4+ subsets. Type 1 diabetes patients had fewer VDJ junction insertions and more deletions.

This receptor was identified in a man aged 30 to 39 with type 1 diabetes. The V gene is TRBV2, the J gene TRBJ1-2; TRBD1 agrees at 7 bases. The source material was stem cell memory CD4+ T cells from blood. The CDR3, as DNA: TGTGCCAGCAGTGACGCGACAGGGAAAGGCTACACCTTC. Translation: CASSDATGKGYTF.